The 20 T cell receptor beta chains reported below all come from one sample, sequenced in a study of OX40 agonist ivuxolimab in advanced cancers. Only in-frame clones appear in the TCRdb table, and some are missing; sequencing was by immunoSEQ multiplex PCR. The sample records roughly 60,000 clones, 70% to 90% being singletons. This specimen consisted of CD4+ or CD8+ T cells sorted from blood, obtained in a trial of the OX40 agonist ivuxolimab. The receptor set was obtained from an adult with an advanced solid tumor such as melanoma, head and neck, liver or kidney cancer.

This clone was seen more than once but under ten times. V gene TRBV6-1 combines with J gene TRBJ1-3, with D unclear. V was cut by 0 bases and J by 4 bases, with 4 bases left in between. CDR3 length equals 13 residues. Germline V gene data show CDR1 as MNHNS and CDR2 as SASEGT. The CDR3 region is CASSEASGNTIYF. For the CDR3, the DNA is TGTGCCAGCAGTGAAGCGTCCGGAAACACCATATATTTT.

This clone has a handful of counts. The chain recombines TRBV2 with TRBJ1-1; TRBD1 is a possible D gene (5 bases). Trimming left V 7 bases short and J 1 base short, with 13 bases between. Per germline, CDR1 SNHLY and CDR2 FYNNEI. There are 14 residues in the CDR3. The CDR3 loop is CASITGTENTEAFF. Here the CDR3 DNA reads TGTGCCAGCATAACCGGGACGGAGAACACTGAAGCTTTCTTT.

In nucleotides, the CDR3 is TGTGCCAGCAGCTTGAGGTCTCTCCGTGTGCAGTATTTT. Translation: CASSLRSLRVQYF. The chain joins TRBV5-4 to TRBJ2-3; D remains unclear. Trimming removed 1 base at V and 11 bases at J, with 14 bases between. The CDR3 has 13 amino acids. Germline V gene data show CDR1 as SGHNT and CDR2 as YYREEE (reference sequence).

The rearrangement uses TRBV5-4 and TRBJ1-2, with D hard to call. The CDR3 has 13 residues. Trimming removed 0 bases from V and 6 bases from J, with 9 bases in between. Germline values: CDR1 SGHNT, CDR2 YYREEE (reference sequence). The CDR3: CASSLVAADGYTF. The DNA for the CDR3 is TGTGCCAGCAGCTTGGTGGCAGCCGATGGCTACACCTTC.

The chain employs TRBV4-1 and TRBJ2-2; D gene uncertain. V was trimmed by 1 base and J by 2 bases, leaving 8 bases between them. Germline CDR1 and CDR2: MGHRA and YSYEKL. This CDR3 region has 15 residues. The CDR3 loop is CASSQGRSNTGELFF. The CDR3 region has the DNA TGCGCCAGCAGCCAAGGACGGAGTAACACCGGGGAGCTGTTTTTT.

The genes are TRBV7-3 and TRBJ2-3; 8 bases match TRBD2. V gave up 2 bases and J gave up 5 bases; unmatched junction bases: 9. CDR1 is SGHTA and CDR2 is FQGTGA in the germline V gene. The CDR3 sequence is 16 residues long. The CDR3: CASSLVSGSLGDTQYF. The CDR3 bases are TGTGCCAGCAGCTTAGTAAGCGGGAGTTTGGGAGATACGCAGTATTTT.

The chain uses TRBV6-5 and TRBJ1-2; no clear D. V shed 6 bases and J shed 4 bases, with 12 bases lying between them. The germline CDR1 and CDR2 sequences are MNHEY and SVGAGI. This CDR3 contains 13 residues. DNA for the CDR3: TGTGCCAGCAGAAACGAAGGGTCCTATGGCTACACCTTC. This gives the protein CASRNEGSYGYTF.

This clone came up a few times. The V gene is TRBV15, the J gene TRBJ2-3, with D perhaps matching TRBD1 (7 bases). With 5 bases removed from V and 1 base from J, the gap between germline ends came to 19 bases. This CDR3 has 17 residues. Per the germline V gene, CDR1 is LNHNV and CDR2 is YYDKDF (reference sequence). The DNA of the CDR3 is TGTGCCACCAGCGGGCGGGACAGAGGAGGGGGCACAGATACGCAGTATTTT. Its translation is CATSGRDRGGGTDTQYF.

Comments on this clone: A read error may produce the germline difference seen at one junction end. V and J are TRBV7-7 and TRBJ2-7, with 16 nucleotides matching TRBD2. The germline CDR1 and CDR2 sequences are SSHAT and FNYEAQ (reference sequence). This CDR3 is built from 15 residues. The CDR3 DNA follows: TGTGCTAGCAGCCCGGGACTAGCGGGAGGGCTTGAGCAGTACTTC. Amino acids: CASSPGLAGGLEQYF.

This clone was recorded only once. The chain has TRBV11-2 and TRBJ1-1; the D gene is possibly TRBD1 (5 bases). Deletions cut 1 base from V and 10 bases from J, with 13 bases between. Looked up from germline, CDR1 is SGHAT and CDR2 is FQNNGV. The CDR3 runs to 13 residues. The CDR3 is CASSLAPRVGAFF. The CDR3 DNA reads as TGTGCCAGCAGCTTAGCGCCCAGGGTAGGAGCTTTCTTT.

The chain carries TRBV9 and TRBJ2-5; no clear D gene. Germline V gene data show CDR1 as SGDLS and CDR2 as YYNGEE. The germline V and J ends were trimmed by 2 bases and 4 bases, with 12 bases remaining between them. The CDR3 is made up of 14 amino acids. CDR3 bases: TGTGCCAGCAGCGTGACACCTAAACCAGAGACCCAGTACTTC. It codes for CASSVTPKPETQYF.

The J gene is TRBJ1-4, the V gene TRBV6-6; 7 nucleotides line up with TRBD1. Unmatched junction bases numbered 4, after V lost 2 bases and J lost 7 bases. The germline V gene has CDR1 MNHNY and CDR2 SVGAGI (reference sequence). The CDR3 covers 14 residues. CDR3 sequence: CASSYRGQGEKLFF. The CDR3 nucleotides read TGTGCCAGCAGTTACAGGGGGCAGGGTGAAAAACTGTTTTTT.

This chain connects TRBV4-1 to TRBJ2-3, with 7 bases matching TRBD2. Germline-derived CDR1 and CDR2 are MGHRA and YSYEKL. J was trimmed by 1 base and V by 0 bases; bases with no gene match: 7. The CDR3 is made up of 17 amino acids. This chain's CDR3 is CASSQDTAGRGTDTQYF. Written as DNA, the CDR3 is TGCGCCAGCAGCCAAGACACAGCGGGAAGGGGCACAGATACGCAGTATTTT.

The chain recombines TRBV27 with TRBJ1-4, with TRBD1 as a possible D gene (6 bases). Between the trimmed V and J ends, which lost 4 bases and 8 bases, there was a span of 17 bases. CDR1 is MNHEY, CDR2 SMNVEV, per germline (reference sequence). This CDR3 has 15 residues. CDR3 DNA sequence: TGTGCCAGCAGTTGGGGGGGAGGGGGTGACGAAAAACTGTTTTTT. Translated: CASSWGGGGDEKLFF.

The J gene is TRBJ1-4, the V gene TRBV19; the match to TRBD1 covers 12 bases. Germline-derived CDR1 and CDR2 are LNHDA and SQIVND (reference sequence). V trimming: 8 bases; J trimming: 4 bases; junction bases outside the gene matches: 11. This CDR3 has 17 residues. CDR3 coding DNA: TGTGCCAGTCATACCGGGACAGGGGGCATCGGTAATGAAAAACTGTTTTTT. Translation gives CASHTGTGGIGNEKLFF.

V gene TRBV9 combines with J gene TRBJ2-1, with D possibly being TRBD2 (5 bases). The V gene lost 3 bases and the J gene lost 10 bases, with 14 bases spanning the gap. The CDR3 has 13 amino acids. Germline V gives CDR1 SGDLS, CDR2 YYNGEE. The CDR3 region is CASSEWTVSEQFF. CDR3 coding DNA: TGTGCCAGCAGCGAGTGGACTGTATCGGAGCAGTTCTTC.

The chain has TRBV6-6 and TRBJ2-2; D is uncertain. The CDR3 is 13 amino acids. V was cut by 4 bases and J by 2 bases, with 5 bases left in between. From germline, CDR1 is MNHNY and CDR2 SVGAGI (reference sequence). DNA of the CDR3: TGTGCCAGCAGTTTAAAAAACACCGGGGAGCTGTTTTTT. Protein: CASSLKNTGELFF.

The V call is TRBV18, the J call TRBJ1-4; D is possibly TRBD1 (5 bases). Germline V gene lookup returns CDR1 KGHSH and CDR2 LQKENI. V lost 0 bases and J 2 bases, leaving 7 bases between the germline ends. This CDR3 is built from 15 residues. The CDR3 loop reads CASSPPGETNEKLFF. In DNA, the CDR3 is TGTGCCAGCTCACCACCGGGGGAGACTAATGAAAAACTGTTTTTT.

This chain uses TRBV4-2 with TRBJ1-2; weak D call: TRBD1 (5 bases). CDR1 is LGHNA and CDR2 is YNFKEQ in the germline V gene. Deletions cut 0 bases from V and 1 base from J, with 9 bases between. This CDR3 region has 15 residues. CDR3 amino acids: CASSQDEGLNYGYTF. The DNA of the CDR3 is TGTGCCAGCAGCCAAGATGAGGGGCTTAACTATGGCTACACCTTC.

About this clone itself: Germline is not matched at one junction end, which may reflect a read error. The chain couples TRBV7-7 to TRBJ2-5, with 9 bases matching TRBD2. The CDR3 sequence is 15 residues long. Germline-derived CDR1 and CDR2 are SSHAT and FNYEAQ (reference sequence). CDR3 protein: CASSFNSGSTETQYF. Here the CDR3 DNA reads TGTGCTAGCAGCTTTAATAGCGGGAGTACAGAGACCCAGTACTTC. Complete variable domain (other parts from reference TRBV7-7 and TRBJ2-5): GAGVSQSPRYKVTKRGQDVTLRCDPISSHATLYWYQQALGQGPEFLTYFNYEAQPDKSGLPSDRFSAERPEGSISTLTIQRTEQRDSAMYRCASSFNSGSTETQYFGPGTRLLVL.